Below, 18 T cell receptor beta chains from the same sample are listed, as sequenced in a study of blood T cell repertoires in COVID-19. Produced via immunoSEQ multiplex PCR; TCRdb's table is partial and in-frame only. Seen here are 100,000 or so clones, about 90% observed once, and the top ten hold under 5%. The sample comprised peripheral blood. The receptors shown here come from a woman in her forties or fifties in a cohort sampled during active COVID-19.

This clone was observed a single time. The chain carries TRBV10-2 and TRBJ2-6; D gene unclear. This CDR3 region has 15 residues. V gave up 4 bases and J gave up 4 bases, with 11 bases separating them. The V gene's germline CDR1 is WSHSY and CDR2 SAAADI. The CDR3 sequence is CASSVEPAGANVLTF. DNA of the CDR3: TGCGCCAGCAGTGTGGAGCCGGCGGGGGCCAACGTCCTGACTTTC.

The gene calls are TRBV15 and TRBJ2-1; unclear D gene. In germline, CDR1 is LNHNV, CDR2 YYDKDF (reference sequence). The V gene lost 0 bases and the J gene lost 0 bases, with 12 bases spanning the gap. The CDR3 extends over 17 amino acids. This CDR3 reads CATSRDYGGSSYNEQFF. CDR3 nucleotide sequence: TGTGCCACCAGCAGAGATTACGGCGGAAGCTCCTACAATGAGCAGTTCTTC.

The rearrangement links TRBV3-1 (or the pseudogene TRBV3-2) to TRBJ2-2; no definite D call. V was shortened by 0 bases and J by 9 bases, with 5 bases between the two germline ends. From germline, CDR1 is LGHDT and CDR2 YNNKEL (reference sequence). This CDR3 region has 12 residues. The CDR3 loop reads CASSQEARELFF. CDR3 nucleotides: TGTGCCAGCAGCCAAGAGGCCCGGGAGCTGTTTTTT.

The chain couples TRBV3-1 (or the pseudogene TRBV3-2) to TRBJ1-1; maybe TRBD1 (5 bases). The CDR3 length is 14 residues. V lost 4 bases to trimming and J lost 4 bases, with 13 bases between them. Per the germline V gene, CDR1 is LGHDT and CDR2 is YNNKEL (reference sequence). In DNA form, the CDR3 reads TGTGCCAGCAGCCCCAAAGGGGAGGGCACTGAAGCTTTCTTT. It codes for CASSPKGEGTEAFF.

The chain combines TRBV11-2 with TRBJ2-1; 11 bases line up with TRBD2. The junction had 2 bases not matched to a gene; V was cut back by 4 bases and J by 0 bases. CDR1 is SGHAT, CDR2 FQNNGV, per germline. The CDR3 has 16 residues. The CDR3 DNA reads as TGTGCCAGCAGCTCTACTAGCGGGAGCTCCTACAATGAGCAGTTCTTC. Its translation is CASSSTSGSSYNEQFF.

DNA of the CDR3: TGTGCCAGCAGCGAAGGACAGGGGGAGACCCAGTACTTC. Protein sequence: CASSEGQGETQYF. V is TRBV9 and J is TRBJ2-5; 9 nucleotides line up with TRBD1. V shed 3 bases and J 5 bases; nucleotides not matched to a gene: 2. The CDR3 contains 13 residues. Germline CDR1 SGDLS, CDR2 YYNGEE.

DNA of the CDR3: TGTGCCAGCTCAGACACCCGCACAGATACGCAGTATTTT. It encodes CASSDTRTDTQYF. This chain uses TRBV18 with TRBJ2-3; D is undetermined. V was pared by 5 bases and J by 1 base, with 7 bases between. The germline V gene encodes CDR1 KGHSH and CDR2 LQKENI. The CDR3 consists of 13 residues.

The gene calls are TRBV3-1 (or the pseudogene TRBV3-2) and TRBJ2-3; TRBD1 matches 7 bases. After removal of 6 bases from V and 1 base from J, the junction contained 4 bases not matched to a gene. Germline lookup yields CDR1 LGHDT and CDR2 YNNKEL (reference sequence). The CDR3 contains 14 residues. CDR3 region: CASRHRGGTDTQYF. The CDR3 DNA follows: TGTGCCAGCAGACACAGGGGTGGCACAGATACGCAGTATTTT.

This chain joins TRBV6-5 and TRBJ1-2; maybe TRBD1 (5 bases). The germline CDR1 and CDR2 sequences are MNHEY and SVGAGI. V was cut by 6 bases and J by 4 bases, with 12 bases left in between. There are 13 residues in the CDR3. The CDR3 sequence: CASRAGEGYGYTF. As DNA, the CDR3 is TGTGCCAGCAGGGCGGGGGAGGGCTATGGCTACACCTTC.

The CDR3 nucleotides are TGTGCCACCAGCAGACGCGTCGGCGGGGGTTTCGGCTACACCTTC. This translates into CATSRRVGGGFGYTF. This chain connects TRBV15 to TRBJ1-2; TRBD1 might be the D (5 bases). Germline V gives CDR1 LNHNV, CDR2 YYDKDF (reference sequence). The V gene lost 2 bases and the J gene lost 8 bases, with 18 bases spanning the gap. The CDR3 extends over 15 amino acids.

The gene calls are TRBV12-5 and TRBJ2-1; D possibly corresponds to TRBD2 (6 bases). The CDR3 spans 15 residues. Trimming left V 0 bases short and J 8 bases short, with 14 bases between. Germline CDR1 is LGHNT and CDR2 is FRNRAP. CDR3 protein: CASGLVLGSGDEQFF. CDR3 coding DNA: TGTGCTAGTGGTTTGGTACTCGGGAGCGGTGATGAGCAGTTCTTC.

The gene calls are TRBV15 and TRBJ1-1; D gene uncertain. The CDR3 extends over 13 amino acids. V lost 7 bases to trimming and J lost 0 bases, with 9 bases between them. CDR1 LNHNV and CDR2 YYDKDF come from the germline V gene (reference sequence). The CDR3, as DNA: TGTGCCACCACTACAGCTATGAACACTGAAGCTTTCTTT. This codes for CATTTAMNTEAFF. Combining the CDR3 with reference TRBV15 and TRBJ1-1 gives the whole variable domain DAMVIQNPRYQVTQFGKPVTLSCSQTLNHNVMYWYQQKSSQAPKLLFHYYDKDFNNEADTPDNFQSRRPNTSFCFLDIRSPGLGDTAMYLCATTTAMNTEAFFGQGTRLTVV.

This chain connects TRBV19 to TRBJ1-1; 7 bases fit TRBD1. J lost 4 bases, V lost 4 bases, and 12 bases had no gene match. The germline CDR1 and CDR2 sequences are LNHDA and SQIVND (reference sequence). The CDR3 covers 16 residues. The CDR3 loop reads CASSTGQSAWFTEAFF. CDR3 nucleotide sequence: TGTGCCAGTAGTACGGGACAGTCAGCTTGGTTCACTGAAGCTTTCTTT.

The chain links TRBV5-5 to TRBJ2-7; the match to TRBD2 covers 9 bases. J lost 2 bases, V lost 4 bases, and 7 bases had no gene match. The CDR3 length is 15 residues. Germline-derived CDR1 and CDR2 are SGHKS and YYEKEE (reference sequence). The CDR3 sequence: CASSQGLAGPYEQYF. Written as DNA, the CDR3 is TGTGCCAGCAGCCAGGGACTAGCAGGTCCCTACGAGCAGTACTTC. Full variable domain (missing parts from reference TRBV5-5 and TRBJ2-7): DAGVTQSPTHLIKTRGQQVTLRCSPISGHKSVSWYQQVLGQGPQFIFQYYEKEERGRGNFPDRFSARQFPNYSSELNVNALLLGDSALYLCASSQGLAGPYEQYFGPGTRLTVT.

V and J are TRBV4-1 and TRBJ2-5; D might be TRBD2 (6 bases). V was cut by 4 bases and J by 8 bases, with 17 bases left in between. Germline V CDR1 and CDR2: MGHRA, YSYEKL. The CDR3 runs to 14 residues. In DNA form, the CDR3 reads TGCGCCAGCAGCCCTGGGAGGCCTCGGGCCACCCAGTACTTC. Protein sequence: CASSPGRPRATQYF.

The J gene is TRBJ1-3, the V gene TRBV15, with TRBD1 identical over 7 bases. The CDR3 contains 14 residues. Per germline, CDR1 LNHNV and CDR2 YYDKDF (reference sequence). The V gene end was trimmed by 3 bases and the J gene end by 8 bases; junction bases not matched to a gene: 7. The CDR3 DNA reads TGTGCCACCAGCAGGGACAGGTACAGGGACACCATATATTTT. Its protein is CATSRDRYRDTIYF.

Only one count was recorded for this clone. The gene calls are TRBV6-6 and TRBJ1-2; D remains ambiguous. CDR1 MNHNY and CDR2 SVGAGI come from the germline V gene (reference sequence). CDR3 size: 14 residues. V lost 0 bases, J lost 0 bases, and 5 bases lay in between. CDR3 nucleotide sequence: TGTGCCAGCAGTTACTCCCCGGCTAACTATGGCTACACCTTC. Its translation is CASSYSPANYGYTF.

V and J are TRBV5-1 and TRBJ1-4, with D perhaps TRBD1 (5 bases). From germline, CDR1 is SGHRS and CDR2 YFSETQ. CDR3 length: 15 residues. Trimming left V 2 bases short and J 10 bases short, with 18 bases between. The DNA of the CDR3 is TGCGCCAGCAGCTTTACCACCCAGGGTGTTGGAAAACTGTTTTTT. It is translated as CASSFTTQGVGKLFF. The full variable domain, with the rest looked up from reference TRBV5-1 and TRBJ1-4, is KAGVTQTPRYLIKTRGQQVTLSCSPISGHRSVSWYQQTPGQGLQFLFEYFSETQRNKGNFPGRFSGRQFSNSRSEMNVSTLELGDSALYLCASSFTTQGVGKLFFGSGTQLSVL.